This T cell receptor (beta chain) was profiled in a study of blood T cells in healthy people across ages. As for this clonotype: Its specificity is not known.

The CDR3 runs 14 residues. The V segment lost 1 base and the J segment 9 bases; nucleotides outside the gene matches: 2. Germline V gene data show CDR1 as LGHNA and CDR2 as YSLEER. The individuals who served as donors were healthy Caucasians living in Russia, aged roughly 6 to 90. Study results and limitations: Older age coincided with a roughly linear decline in TCR beta diversity per million T cells.

Sample-barcoded 5' priming and a J-beta primer mix drove a second PCR of 7 to 11 cycles. A single record per CDR3 protein comes from TCRdb applying MiXCR to the 5' RACE reads. The sample carries 1.4 million or so distinct CDR3 sequences, approximately 42% recorded once. The sample was blood. This TCR was sampled from a woman under 30 in good health. V is TRBV4-3 and J is TRBJ2-4, with 11 bases matching TRBD2. In DNA form, the CDR3 reads TGCGCCAGCAGCCAAGGACTAGCGGGGAGCATTCAGTACTTC. It specifies CASSQGLAGSIQYF.